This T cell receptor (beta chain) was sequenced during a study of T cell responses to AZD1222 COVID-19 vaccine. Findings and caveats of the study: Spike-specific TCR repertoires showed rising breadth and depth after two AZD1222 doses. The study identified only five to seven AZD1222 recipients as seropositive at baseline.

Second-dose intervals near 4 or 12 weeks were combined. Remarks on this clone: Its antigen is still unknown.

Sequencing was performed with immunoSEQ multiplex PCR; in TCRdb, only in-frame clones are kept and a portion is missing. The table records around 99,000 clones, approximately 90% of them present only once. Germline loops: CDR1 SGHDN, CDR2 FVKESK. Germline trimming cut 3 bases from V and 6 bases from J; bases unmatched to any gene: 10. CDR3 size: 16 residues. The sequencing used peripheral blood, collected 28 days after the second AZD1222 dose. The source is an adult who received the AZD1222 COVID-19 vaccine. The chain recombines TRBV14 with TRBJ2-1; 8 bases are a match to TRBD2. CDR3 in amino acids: CASSHPAGVKRNEQFF. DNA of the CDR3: TGTGCCAGCAGCCATCCAGCGGGAGTGAAACGCAATGAGCAGTTCTTC.